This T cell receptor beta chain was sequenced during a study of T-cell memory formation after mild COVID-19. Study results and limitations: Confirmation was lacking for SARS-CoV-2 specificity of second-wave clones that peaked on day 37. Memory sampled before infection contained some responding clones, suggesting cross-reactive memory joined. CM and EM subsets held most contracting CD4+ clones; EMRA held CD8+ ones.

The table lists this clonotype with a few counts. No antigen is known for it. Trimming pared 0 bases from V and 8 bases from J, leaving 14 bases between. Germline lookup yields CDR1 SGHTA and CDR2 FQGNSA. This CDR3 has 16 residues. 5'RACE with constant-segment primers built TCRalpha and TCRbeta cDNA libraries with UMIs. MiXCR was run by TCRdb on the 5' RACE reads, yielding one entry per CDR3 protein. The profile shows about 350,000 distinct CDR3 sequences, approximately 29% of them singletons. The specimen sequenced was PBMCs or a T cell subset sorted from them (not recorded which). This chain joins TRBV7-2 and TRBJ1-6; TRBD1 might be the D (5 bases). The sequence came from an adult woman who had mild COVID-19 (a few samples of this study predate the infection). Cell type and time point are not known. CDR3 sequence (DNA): TGTGCCAGCAGCTTAGCCGCCAGGGCGGGGGATTCACCCCTCCACTTT. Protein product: CASSLAARAGDSPLHF.